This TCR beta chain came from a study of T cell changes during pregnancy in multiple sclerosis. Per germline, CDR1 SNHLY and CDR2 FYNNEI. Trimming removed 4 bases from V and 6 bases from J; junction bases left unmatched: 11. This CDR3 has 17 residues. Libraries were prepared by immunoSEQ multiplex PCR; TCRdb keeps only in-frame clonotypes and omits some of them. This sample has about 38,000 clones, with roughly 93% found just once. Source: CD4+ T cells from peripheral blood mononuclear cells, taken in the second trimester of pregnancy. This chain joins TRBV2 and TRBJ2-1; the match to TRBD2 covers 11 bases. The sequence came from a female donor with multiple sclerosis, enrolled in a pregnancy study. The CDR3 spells CASSAPPGLADSNEQFF. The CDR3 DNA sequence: TGTGCCAGCAGTGCCCCCCCGGGACTAGCGGACTCCAATGAGCAGTTCTTC.